The sequence of this T cell receptor (beta chain) was determined in a study of spatial heterogeneity in lung cancer. Time point in this sample: sample taken at primary tumor resection. Sequencing of whole RNA from tumor, nontumor lung or frozen PBMC involved no sorting. This CDR3 is built from 14 residues. CDR1 and CDR2 (germline): SEHNR, FQNEAQ (reference sequence). Trimming took off 5 bases at V and 4 bases at J, with 14 bases between the two ends. Unique molecular identifiers, one per molecule, were present on every TCR cDNA molecule. Each CDR3 protein is one row after TCRdb ran MiXCR on the 5' RACE reads. In the table there are over 50,000 distinct CDR3 sequences, around 8.2% of which are singletons.

The TCR sequence derives from a female donor with early-stage non-small cell lung cancer. The rearrangement uses TRBV7-9 and TRBJ1-1; no clear D. Sequencing was performed on PBMCs, taken at surgery. DNA for the CDR3: TGTGCCAGCAGCCCTCTCGGGGTTGGCACTGAAGCTTTCTTT. It codes for CASSPLGVGTEAFF.